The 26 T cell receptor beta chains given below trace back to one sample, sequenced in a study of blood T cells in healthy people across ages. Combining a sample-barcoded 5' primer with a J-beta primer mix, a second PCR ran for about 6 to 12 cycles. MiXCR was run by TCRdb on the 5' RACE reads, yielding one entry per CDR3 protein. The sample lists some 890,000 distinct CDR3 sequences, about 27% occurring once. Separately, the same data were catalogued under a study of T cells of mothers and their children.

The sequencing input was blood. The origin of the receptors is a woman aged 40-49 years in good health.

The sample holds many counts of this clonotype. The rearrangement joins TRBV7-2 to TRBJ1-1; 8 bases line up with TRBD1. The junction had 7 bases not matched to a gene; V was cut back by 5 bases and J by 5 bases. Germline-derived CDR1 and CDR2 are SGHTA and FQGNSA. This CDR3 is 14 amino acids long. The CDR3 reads CASSHTGGRTEAFF. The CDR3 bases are TGTGCCAGCAGCCATACAGGGGGAAGGACTGAAGCTTTCTTT.

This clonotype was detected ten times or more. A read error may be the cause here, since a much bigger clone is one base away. The CDR3, as DNA: TGCAGCGTTGGGTCAGCGGGGAGCTACGAGCAGTACTTC. Its translation is CSVGSAGSYEQYF. The chain uses TRBV29-1 and TRBJ2-7; 7 bases are a match to TRBD2. The CDR3 is 13 residues long. V trimming: 4 bases; J trimming: 3 bases; junction bases outside the gene matches: 6. The V gene's germline CDR1 is SQVTM and CDR2 ANQGSEA.

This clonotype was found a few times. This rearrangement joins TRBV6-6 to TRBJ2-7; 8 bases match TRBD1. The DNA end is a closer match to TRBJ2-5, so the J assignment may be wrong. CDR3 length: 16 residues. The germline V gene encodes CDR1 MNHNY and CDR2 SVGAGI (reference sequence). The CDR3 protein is CASSPQGGSVLETQYF. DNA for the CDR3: TGTGCCAGCAGTCCACAGGGGGGCAGTGTCCTGGAGACCCAGTACTTC.

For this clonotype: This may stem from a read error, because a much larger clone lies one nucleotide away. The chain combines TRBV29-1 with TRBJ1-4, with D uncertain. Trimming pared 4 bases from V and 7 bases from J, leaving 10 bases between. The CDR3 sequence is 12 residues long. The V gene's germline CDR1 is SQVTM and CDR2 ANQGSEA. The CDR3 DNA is TGCAGCGTTGCGACTCCCAGTGAAAAACTGTTTTTT. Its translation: CSVATPSEKLFF.

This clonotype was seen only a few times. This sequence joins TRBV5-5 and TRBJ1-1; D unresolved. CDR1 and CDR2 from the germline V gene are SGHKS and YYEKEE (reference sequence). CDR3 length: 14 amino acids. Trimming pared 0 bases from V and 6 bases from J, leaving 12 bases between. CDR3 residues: CASSLDGRRPEAFF. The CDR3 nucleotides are TGTGCCAGCAGCTTGGACGGGAGGAGACCTGAAGCTTTCTTT. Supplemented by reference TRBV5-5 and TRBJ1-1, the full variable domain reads DAGVTQSPTHLIKTRGQQVTLRCSPISGHKSVSWYQQVLGQGPQFIFQYYEKEERGRGNFPDRFSARQFPNYSSELNVNALLLGDSALYLCASSLDGRRPEAFFGQGTRLTVV.

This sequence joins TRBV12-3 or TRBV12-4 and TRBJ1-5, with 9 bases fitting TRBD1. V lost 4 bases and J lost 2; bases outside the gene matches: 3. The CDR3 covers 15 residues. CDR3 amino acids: CASSYRGLGNQPQHF. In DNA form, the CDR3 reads TGTGCCAGCAGTTACAGGGGGCTAGGCAATCAGCCCCAGCATTTT.

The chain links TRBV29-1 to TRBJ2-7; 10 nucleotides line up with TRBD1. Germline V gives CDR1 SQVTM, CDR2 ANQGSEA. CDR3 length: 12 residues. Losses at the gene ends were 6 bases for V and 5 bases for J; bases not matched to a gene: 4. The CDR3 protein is CSVGTGDHEQYF. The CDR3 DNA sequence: TGCAGCGTCGGGACAGGGGACCACGAGCAGTACTTC.

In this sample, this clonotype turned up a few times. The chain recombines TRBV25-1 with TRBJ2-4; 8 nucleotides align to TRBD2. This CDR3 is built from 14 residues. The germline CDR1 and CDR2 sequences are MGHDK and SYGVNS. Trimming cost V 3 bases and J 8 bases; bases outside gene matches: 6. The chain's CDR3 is CASSDWQGLDIQYF. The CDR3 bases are TGTGCCAGCAGTGATTGGCAGGGACTAGACATTCAGTACTTC.

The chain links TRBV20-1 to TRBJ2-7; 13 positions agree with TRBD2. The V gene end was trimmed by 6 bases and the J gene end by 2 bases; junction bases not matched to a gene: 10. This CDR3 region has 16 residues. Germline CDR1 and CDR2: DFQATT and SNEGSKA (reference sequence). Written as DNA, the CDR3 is TGCAGTGCGCCAATAGGACTAGCGGGGGCCCCCTACGAGCAGTACTTC. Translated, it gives CSAPIGLAGAPYEQYF.

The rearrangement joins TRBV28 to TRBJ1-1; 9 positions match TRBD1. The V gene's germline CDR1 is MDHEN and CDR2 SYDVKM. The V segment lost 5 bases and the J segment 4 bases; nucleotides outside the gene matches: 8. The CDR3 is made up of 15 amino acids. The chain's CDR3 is CASSRQGVGGTEAFF. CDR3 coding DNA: TGTGCCAGCAGTAGACAGGGGGTGGGGGGCACTGAAGCTTTCTTT.

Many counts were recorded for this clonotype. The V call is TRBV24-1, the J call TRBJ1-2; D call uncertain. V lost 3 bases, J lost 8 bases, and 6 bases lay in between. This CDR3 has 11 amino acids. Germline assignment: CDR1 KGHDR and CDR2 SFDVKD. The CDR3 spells CATSDRGGYTF. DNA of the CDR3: TGTGCCACCAGTGATCGGGGAGGCTACACCTTC.

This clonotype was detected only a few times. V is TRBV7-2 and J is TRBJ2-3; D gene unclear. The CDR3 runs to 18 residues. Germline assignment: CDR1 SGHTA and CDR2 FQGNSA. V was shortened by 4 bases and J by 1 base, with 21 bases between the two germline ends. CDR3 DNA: TGTGCCAGCAGCTCGTCGACCCGACGGTGGAGCGGCACAGATACGCAGTATTTT. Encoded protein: CASSSSTRRWSGTDTQYF.

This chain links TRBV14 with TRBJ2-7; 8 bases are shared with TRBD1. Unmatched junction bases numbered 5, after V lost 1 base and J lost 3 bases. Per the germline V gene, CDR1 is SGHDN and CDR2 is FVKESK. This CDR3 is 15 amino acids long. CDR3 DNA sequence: TGTGCCAGCAGCCAAGGGACAGGGAGAAACTACGAGCAGTACTTC. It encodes CASSQGTGRNYEQYF.

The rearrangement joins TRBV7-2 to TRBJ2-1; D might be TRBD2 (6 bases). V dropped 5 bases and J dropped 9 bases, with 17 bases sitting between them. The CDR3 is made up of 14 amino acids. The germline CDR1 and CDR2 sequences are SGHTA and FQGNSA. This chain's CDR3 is CASSQRLGGFEQFF. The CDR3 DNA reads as TGTGCCAGCAGCCAACGACTCGGGGGATTTGAGCAGTTCTTC.

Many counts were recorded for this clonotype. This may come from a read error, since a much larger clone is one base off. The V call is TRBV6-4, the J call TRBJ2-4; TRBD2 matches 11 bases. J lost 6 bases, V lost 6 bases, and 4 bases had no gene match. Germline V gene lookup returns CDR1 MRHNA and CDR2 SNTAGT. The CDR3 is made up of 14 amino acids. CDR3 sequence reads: CASREGTSGNIQYF. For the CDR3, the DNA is TGTGCCAGCAGGGAAGGGACTAGCGGAAACATTCAGTACTTC.

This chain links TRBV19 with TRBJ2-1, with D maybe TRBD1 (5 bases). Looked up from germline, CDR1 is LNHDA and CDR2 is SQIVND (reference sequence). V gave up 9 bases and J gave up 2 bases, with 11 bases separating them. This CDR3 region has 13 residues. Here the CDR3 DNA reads TGTGCCAGCAGACAGCCTCCCTACAATGAGCAGTTCTTC. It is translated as CASRQPPYNEQFF.

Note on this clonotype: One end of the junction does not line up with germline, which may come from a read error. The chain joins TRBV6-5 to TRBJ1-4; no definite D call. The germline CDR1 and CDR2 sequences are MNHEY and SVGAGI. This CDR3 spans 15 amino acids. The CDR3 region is CASRRLAATNEELFF. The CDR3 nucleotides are TGTGCCAGCAGACGCCTGGCGGCAACTAATGAAGAACTGTTTTTT.

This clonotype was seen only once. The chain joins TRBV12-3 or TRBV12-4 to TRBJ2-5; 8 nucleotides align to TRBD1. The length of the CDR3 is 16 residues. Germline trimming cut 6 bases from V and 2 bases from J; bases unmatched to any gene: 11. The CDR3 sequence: CASSKTGTGVQETQYF. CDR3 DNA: TGTGCCAGCAGCAAGACCGGGACAGGAGTTCAAGAGACCCAGTACTTC.

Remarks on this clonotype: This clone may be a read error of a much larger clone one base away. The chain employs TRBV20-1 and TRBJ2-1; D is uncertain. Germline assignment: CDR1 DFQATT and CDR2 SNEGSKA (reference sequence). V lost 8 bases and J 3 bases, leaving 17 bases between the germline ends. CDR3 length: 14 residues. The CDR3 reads CSTGPIQDYNEQFF. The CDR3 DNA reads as TGCAGTACTGGACCGATCCAAGACTACAATGAGCAGTTCTTC.

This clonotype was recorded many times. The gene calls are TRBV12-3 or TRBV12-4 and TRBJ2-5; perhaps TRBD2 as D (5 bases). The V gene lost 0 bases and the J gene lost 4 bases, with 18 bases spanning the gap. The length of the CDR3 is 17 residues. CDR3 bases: TGTGCCAGCAGTTTAGCACCGCATGAGGGTGGAGGAGAGACCCAGTACTTC. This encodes CASSLAPHEGGGETQYF.

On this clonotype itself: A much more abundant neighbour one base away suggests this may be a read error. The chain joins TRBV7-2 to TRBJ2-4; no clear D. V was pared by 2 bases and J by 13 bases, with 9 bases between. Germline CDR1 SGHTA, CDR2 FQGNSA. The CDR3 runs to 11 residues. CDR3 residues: CASSLMNEQYF. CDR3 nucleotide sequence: TGTGCCAGCAGCTTAATGAATGAGCAGTACTTC.

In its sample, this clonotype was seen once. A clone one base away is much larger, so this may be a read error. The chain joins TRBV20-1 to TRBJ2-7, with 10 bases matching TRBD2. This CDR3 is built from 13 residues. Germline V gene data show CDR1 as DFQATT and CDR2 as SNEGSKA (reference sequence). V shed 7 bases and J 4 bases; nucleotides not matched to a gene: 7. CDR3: CSVISGRLYEQYF. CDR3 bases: TGCAGTGTCATTAGCGGGAGGCTTTACGAGCAGTACTTC.

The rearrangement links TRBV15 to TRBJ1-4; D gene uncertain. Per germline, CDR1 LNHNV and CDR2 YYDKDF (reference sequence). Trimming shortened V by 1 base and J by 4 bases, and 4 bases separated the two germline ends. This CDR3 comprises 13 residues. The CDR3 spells CATSRVVNEKLFF. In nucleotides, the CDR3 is TGTGCCACCAGCAGAGTCGTTAATGAAAAACTGTTTTTT.

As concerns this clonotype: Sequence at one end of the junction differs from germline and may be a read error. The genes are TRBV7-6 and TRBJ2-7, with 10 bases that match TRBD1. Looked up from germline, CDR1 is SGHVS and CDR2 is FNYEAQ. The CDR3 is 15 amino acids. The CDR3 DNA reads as TGTGCCAGCAGCTTAATGACAGGGGGCTCCTCCGAGCAGTACTTC. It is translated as CASSLMTGGSSEQYF. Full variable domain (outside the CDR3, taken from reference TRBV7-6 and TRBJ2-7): GAGVSQSPRYKVTKRGQDVALRCDPISGHVSLYWYRQALGQGPEFLTYFNYEAQQDKSGLPNDRFSAERPEGSISTLTIQRTEQRDSAMYRCASSLMTGGSSEQYFGPGTRLTVT.

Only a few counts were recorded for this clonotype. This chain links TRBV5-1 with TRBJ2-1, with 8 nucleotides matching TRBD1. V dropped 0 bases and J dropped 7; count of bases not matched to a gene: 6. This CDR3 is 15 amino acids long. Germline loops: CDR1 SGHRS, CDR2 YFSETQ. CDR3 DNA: TGCGCCAGCAGCTTGGCTCAGGGGGCTTTTAATGAGCAGTTCTTC. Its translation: CASSLAQGAFNEQFF.

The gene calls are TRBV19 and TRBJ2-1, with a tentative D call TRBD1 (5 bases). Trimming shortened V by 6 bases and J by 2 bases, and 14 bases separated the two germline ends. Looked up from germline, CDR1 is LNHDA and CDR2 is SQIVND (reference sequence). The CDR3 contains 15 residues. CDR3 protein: CASSREGSAYNEQFF. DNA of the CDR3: TGTGCCAGTAGCAGGGAAGGCTCAGCCTACAATGAGCAGTTCTTC.